The 18 T cell receptor beta chains below come from one sample, sequenced in a study of HIV-infected patients and healthy controls. Reverse transcription used about 510 ng RNA and constant-region primers for alpha and beta. Using multiplexing indices, alpha and beta chain libraries were generated apart by chain-specific third strand synthesis. TCRdb recomputed calls from the 5' RACE reads with MiXCR, one row per CDR3 protein. The repertoire includes about 4,200 distinct CDR3 sequences, about an eighth of them detected once, and 11% to 15% sits in the top ten. Whole blood was used without fractionation, so all unsorted peripheral T cells were included. The sequenced sample was blood, obtained before antiretroviral therapy. The source of these receptors is an adult with HIV infection.

Sample share makes this clonotype medium-sized. This chain uses TRBV24-1 with TRBJ2-1; TRBD1 might be the D (5 bases). Trimming removed 0 bases at V and 7 bases at J, with 12 bases between. This CDR3 contains 15 residues. The germline V gene has CDR1 KGHDR and CDR2 SFDVKD. The CDR3 DNA reads as TGTGCCACCAGTGATTTGGATGCTAAGGGGAATGAGCAGTTCTTC. Translating gives CATSDLDAKGNEQFF.

This clonotype is medium-sized. This chain uses TRBV24-1 with TRBJ2-2; D is unclear. Trimming stripped 6 bases from V and 7 bases from J, with 8 bases between. The CDR3 extends over 12 amino acids. Germline V gene sequence: CDR1 KGHDR, CDR2 SFDVKD. The CDR3 loop reads CATSYNVGELFF. DNA for the CDR3: TGTGCCACCAGTTATAACGTCGGGGAGCTGTTTTTT.

Relative to its sample, this clonotype is medium-sized. V usage is TRBV6-6 and J usage is TRBJ1-4, with D hard to call. The V gene lost 5 bases and the J gene lost 0 bases, with 10 bases spanning the gap. CDR1 and CDR2 (germline): MNHNY, SVGAGI (reference sequence). The CDR3 spans 15 residues. The CDR3 protein is CASSRDVATNEKLFF. The CDR3 DNA reads TGTGCCAGCAGTCGCGATGTTGCAACTAATGAAAAACTGTTTTTT.

This clonotype occurred many times. V is TRBV29-1 and J is TRBJ2-3, with a tentative D call TRBD1 (5 bases). The CDR3 spans 12 residues. The V gene's germline CDR1 is SQVTM and CDR2 ANQGSEA. Trimming stripped 1 base from V and 7 bases from J, with 9 bases between. CDR3 nucleotides: TGCAGCGTTGAAGCGGACATTTATACGCAGTATTTT. Translating gives CSVEADIYTQYF.

By share, this clonotype ranks as medium-sized. CDR3 in amino acids: CASSWGRGDYEQYF. DNA of the CDR3: TGTGCCAGCAGCTGGGGTCGAGGGGACTACGAGCAGTACTTC. This sequence joins TRBV5-8 and TRBJ2-7; D could derive from TRBD1 or TRBD2 (5 bases each). CDR1 SGHTS and CDR2 YDEGEE come from the germline V gene. V was cut by 3 bases and J by 3 bases, with 13 bases left in between. CDR3 length: 14 residues.

This clonotype is categorized as medium-sized. This chain links TRBV5-6 with TRBJ1-3; the D gene is possibly TRBD1 (6 bases). V shed 4 bases and J shed 2 bases, with 16 bases lying between them. Germline CDR1 reads SGHDT; CDR2 reads YYEEEE. The CDR3 loop spans 16 amino acids. CDR3 DNA: TGTGCCAGCAGCGGCCGATTTACAGGGCCTGGAAACACCATATATTTT. The encoded protein is CASSGRFTGPGNTIYF.

By frequency in the sample, this clonotype is medium-sized (0.01 to 0.1%). V and J are TRBV6-4 and TRBJ2-2; D is possibly TRBD1 or TRBD2 (5 bases each). The CDR3 runs 14 residues. The germline gives CDR1 MRHNA, CDR2 SNTAGT. V was clipped by 0 bases and J by 3 bases, with 5 bases between them. CDR3 DNA sequence: TGTGCCAGCAGTGACTCGGGGGACACCGGGGAGCTGTTTTTT. Its translation: CASSDSGDTGELFF.

By its share, this clonotype is medium-sized. The genes are TRBV3-1 and TRBJ2-5; 9 nucleotides align to TRBD2. CDR3 length: 15 residues. The V segment lost 4 bases and the J segment 0 bases; nucleotides outside the gene matches: 3. The germline gives CDR1 LGHDT, CDR2 YNNKEL (reference sequence). The CDR3 coding sequence is TGTGCCAGCAGCCGGGTAGCGGGAGACCAAGAGACCCAGTACTTC. It codes for CASSRVAGDQETQYF.

This chain uses TRBV4-3 with TRBJ2-1; D could derive from TRBD1 or TRBD2 (5 bases each). Germline values: CDR1 LGHNA, CDR2 YSLEER. Trimming took off 0 bases at V and 0 bases at J, with 12 bases between the two ends. The length of the CDR3 is 17 residues. The CDR3 DNA is TGCGCCAGCAGCCAAGAAGTCCCAGGGAGCTCCTACAATGAGCAGTTCTTC. It encodes CASSQEVPGSSYNEQFF.

This clonotype is medium-sized by share. The rearrangement joins TRBV5-4 to TRBJ2-1, with 11 positions matching TRBD2. This CDR3 is built from 13 residues. CDR1 is SGHNT and CDR2 is YYREEE in the germline V gene (reference sequence). The trim removed 0 bases at V and 16 bases at J, leaving 6 bases unmatched. CDR3 in DNA: TGTGCCAGCAGCTTGGGTAGCGGGAGGGCCGGATTCTTC. This encodes CASSLGSGRAGFF. The variable domain in full, with the rest retrieved from reference TRBV5-4 and TRBJ2-1, is ETGVTQSPTHLIKTRGQQVTLRCSSQSGHNTVSWYQQALGQGPQFIFQYYREEENGRGNFPPRFSGLQFPNYSSELNVNALELDDSALYLCASSLGSGRAGFFGPGTRLTVL.

This clonotype is deemed medium-sized. V gene TRBV7-8 combines with J gene TRBJ2-1; D ambiguous. The length of the CDR3 is 12 residues. Germline V gives CDR1 SGHVS, CDR2 FQNEAQ. Trimming removed 6 bases from V and 9 bases from J, with 12 bases in between. The CDR3 reads CASRRYGGEQFF. In nucleotides, the CDR3 is TGTGCCAGCAGGAGGTATGGTGGTGAGCAGTTCTTC.

In its sample, this clonotype is large. The chain recombines TRBV10-1 with TRBJ2-3; 10 nucleotides align to TRBD2. The CDR3 is 18 amino acids. With V trimmed by 0 bases and J by 3 bases, 9 bases remained unmatched. Germline CDR1 reads WNHNN; CDR2 reads SYGVQD (reference sequence). The DNA for the CDR3 is TGCGCCAGCAGTGAGTCCTATGCTAGCGGGAGAGGGACAGATACGCAGTATTTT. Translating gives CASSESYASGRGTDTQYF.

This clonotype is medium-sized by share. V is TRBV6-2 or TRBV6-3 and J is TRBJ2-5; D unresolved. With 2 bases removed from V and 5 bases from J, the gap between germline ends came to 12 bases. This CDR3 is built from 14 residues. Germline loops: CDR1 MNHEY, CDR2 SVGEGT. CDR3 DNA: TGTGCCAGCAGTTACACCACACCGTTGGAGACCCAGTACTTC. As protein: CASSYTTPLETQYF.

This clonotype was observed a few times. This chain links TRBV5-4 with TRBJ2-5; no firm D call. CDR1 SGHNT and CDR2 YYREEE come from the germline V gene (reference sequence). This CDR3 is built from 11 residues. The V gene lost 2 bases and the J gene lost 1 base, with 0 bases spanning the gap. The CDR3 bases are TGTGCCAGCAGCTTCCAAGAGACCCAGTACTTC. The encoded protein is CASSFQETQYF. Complete variable domain (other parts from reference TRBV5-4 and TRBJ2-5): ETGVTQSPTHLIKTRGQQVTLRCSSQSGHNTVSWYQQALGQGPQFIFQYYREEENGRGNFPPRFSGLQFPNYSSELNVNALELDDSALYLCASSFQETQYFGPGTRLLVL.

By share of the sample, this clonotype is medium-sized. The chain recombines TRBV12-3 or TRBV12-4 with TRBJ2-5; D gene ambiguous. CDR3 length: 14 residues. V was clipped by 1 base and J by 2 bases, with 8 bases between them. CDR3 protein: CASSLGNRQETQYF. The CDR3 DNA is TGTGCCAGCAGTTTAGGTAACAGACAAGAGACCCAGTACTTC.

By sample share, this clonotype is medium-sized. The genes are TRBV30 and TRBJ2-7; D may match TRBD1 or TRBD2 (5 bases each). This CDR3 comprises 14 residues. Germline V gene data show CDR1 as GTSNPN and CDR2 as SVGIG (reference sequence). Trimming pared 1 base from V and 2 bases from J, leaving 12 bases between. DNA of the CDR3: TGTGCCTGGAGTGCCGGGGACGGAGCCTACGAGCAGTACTTC. Translating gives CAWSAGDGAYEQYF.

This clonotype rates as medium-sized. CDR3 loop: CASSLQRLAGGPDEQFF. In nucleotides, the CDR3 is TGTGCCAGCAGCTTACAGAGACTAGCGGGAGGGCCAGATGAGCAGTTCTTC. The V call is TRBV5-5, the J call TRBJ2-1; 14 positions agree with TRBD2. The CDR3 contains 17 residues. The germline CDR1 and CDR2 sequences are SGHKS and YYEKEE (reference sequence). The junction had 9 bases not matched to a gene; V was cut back by 2 bases and J by 8 bases.

By share of the sample, this clonotype is medium-sized. CDR3 sequence (DNA): TGTGCCAGCAGTCACGGGGGTAGAACCGCGAACGAGCAGTACTTC. As protein: CASSHGGRTANEQYF. The chain uses TRBV3-1 and TRBJ2-7; D might be TRBD2 (6 bases). V was trimmed by 6 bases and J by 5 bases, leaving 20 bases between them. Germline V gene data show CDR1 as LGHDT and CDR2 as YNNKEL (reference sequence). The CDR3 extends over 15 amino acids.